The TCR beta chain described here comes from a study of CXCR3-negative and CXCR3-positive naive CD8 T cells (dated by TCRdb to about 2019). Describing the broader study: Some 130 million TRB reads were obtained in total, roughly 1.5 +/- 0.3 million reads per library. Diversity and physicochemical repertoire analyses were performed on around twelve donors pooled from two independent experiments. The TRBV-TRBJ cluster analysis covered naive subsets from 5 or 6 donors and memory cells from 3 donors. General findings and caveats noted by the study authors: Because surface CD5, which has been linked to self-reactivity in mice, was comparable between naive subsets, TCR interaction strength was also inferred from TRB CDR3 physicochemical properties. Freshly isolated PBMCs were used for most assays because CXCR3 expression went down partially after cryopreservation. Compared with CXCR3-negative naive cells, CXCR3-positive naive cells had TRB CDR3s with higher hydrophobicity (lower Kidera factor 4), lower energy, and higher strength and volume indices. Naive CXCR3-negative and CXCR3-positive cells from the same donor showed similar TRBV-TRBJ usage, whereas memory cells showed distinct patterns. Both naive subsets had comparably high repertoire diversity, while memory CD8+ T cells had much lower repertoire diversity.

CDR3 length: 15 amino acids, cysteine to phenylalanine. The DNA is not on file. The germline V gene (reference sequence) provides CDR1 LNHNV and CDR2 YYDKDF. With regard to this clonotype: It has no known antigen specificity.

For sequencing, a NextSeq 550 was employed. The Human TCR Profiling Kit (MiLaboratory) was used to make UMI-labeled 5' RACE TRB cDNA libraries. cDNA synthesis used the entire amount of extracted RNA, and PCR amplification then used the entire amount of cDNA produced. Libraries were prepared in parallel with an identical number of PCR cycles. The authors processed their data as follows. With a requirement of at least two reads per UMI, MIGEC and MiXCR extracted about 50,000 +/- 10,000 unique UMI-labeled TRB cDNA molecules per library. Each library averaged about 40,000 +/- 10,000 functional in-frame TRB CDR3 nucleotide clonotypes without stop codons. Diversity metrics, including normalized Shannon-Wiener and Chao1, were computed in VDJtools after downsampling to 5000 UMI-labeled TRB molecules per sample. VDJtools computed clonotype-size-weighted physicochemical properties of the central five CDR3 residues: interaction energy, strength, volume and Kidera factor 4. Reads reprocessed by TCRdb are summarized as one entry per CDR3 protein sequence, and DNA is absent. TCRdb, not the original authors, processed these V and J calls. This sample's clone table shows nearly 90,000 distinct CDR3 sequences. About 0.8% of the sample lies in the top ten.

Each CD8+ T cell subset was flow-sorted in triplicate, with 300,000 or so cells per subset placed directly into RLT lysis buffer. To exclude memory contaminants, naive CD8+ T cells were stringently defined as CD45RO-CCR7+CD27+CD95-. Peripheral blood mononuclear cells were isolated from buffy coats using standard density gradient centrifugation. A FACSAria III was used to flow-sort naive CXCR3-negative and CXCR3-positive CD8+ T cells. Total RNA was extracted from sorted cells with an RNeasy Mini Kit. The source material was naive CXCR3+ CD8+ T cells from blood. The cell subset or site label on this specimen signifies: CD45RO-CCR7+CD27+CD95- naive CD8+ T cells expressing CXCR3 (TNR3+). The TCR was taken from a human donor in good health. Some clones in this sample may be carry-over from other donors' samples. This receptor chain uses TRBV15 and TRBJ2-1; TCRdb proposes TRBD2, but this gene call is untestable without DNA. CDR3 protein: CATSPRTSPRNEQFF.